The clone carrying this T cell receptor beta chain was picked up a small number of times. TCRdb analysed the 5' RACE reads with MiXCR anew, one entry per CDR3 protein. The sample yields roughly 55,000 distinct CDR3 sequences, about 24% seen once. Trimming took 4 bases from V and 1 from J, leaving 14 bases between them. Germline lookup yields CDR1 SGHKS and CDR2 YYEKEE (reference sequence). This CDR3 has 15 amino acids. This chain joins TRBV5-5 and TRBJ1-1, with D perhaps TRBD1 (5 bases). This receptor was obtained from a female donor with breast cancer. Sequenced sample: tumor-infiltrating naive CD4+ T cells sorted from the breast tumor. Subset defined: naive CD4+ T cells, CD4+CD45RA+CD25-. CDR3 in amino acids: CASSPLGGWNTEAFF. In nucleotides, the CDR3 is TGTGCCAGCAGCCCCCTGGGGGGTTGGAACACTGAAGCTTTCTTT.